Shown below are 22 T cell receptor beta chains from a single sample sequenced in a study of T-cell memory formation after mild COVID-19. TCRdb fed the 5' RACE reads into MiXCR, producing one record per CDR3 protein. Among 400,000 to 500,000 distinct CDR3 sequences listed, roughly 20% were seen once. Source material: PBMCs or a T cell subset sorted from them (not recorded which). Source of these receptors: an adult woman who had mild COVID-19 (a few samples of this study predate the infection). Cell type and time point are not known.

The chain combines TRBV7-3 with TRBJ1-2; TRBD1 matches at 10 bases. The trim removed 4 bases at V and 6 bases at J, leaving 5 bases unmatched. Germline assignment: CDR1 SGHTA and CDR2 FQGTGA. The CDR3 consists of 14 residues. CDR3 DNA: TGTGCCAGCAGCTCAGGGACAGGGGTAGATGGCTACACCTTC. It is translated as CASSSGTGVDGYTF.

This clonotype was picked up a small number of times. V gene TRBV15 combines with J gene TRBJ2-5, with D uncertain. Germline V gene data show CDR1 as LNHNV and CDR2 as YYDKDF (reference sequence). V lost 2 bases, J lost 1 base, and 20 bases lay in between. The CDR3 is 18 amino acids. Here the CDR3 reads CATSRSPRDSTFQETQYF. CDR3 nucleotide sequence: TGTGCCACCAGCAGATCCCCCAGAGACTCAACTTTCCAAGAGACCCAGTACTTC.

This clonotype has just a few counts. The chain combines TRBV7-9 with TRBJ2-1, with D possibly TRBD2 on 6 matching bases. This CDR3 contains 15 residues. Trimming stripped 5 bases from V and 4 bases from J, with 15 bases between. Germline assignment: CDR1 SEHNR and CDR2 FQNEAQ (reference sequence). This chain's CDR3 is CASSVPGVAYNEQFF. Written as DNA, the CDR3 is TGTGCCAGCAGCGTCCCGGGAGTAGCTTACAATGAGCAGTTCTTC.

This clonotype was picked up a small number of times. CDR3 sequence reads: CASRPSPKTNTEAFF. The CDR3 coding sequence is TGTGCCAGCAGGCCCAGTCCTAAAACGAACACTGAAGCTTTCTTT. The genes are TRBV27 and TRBJ1-1; D remains unclear. Per the germline V gene, CDR1 is MNHEY and CDR2 is SMNVEV (reference sequence). The ends were cut back, 6 bases at V and 1 base at J, with 15 bases in the middle. This CDR3 is built from 15 residues.

In the case of this clonotype: At one of its ends the junction is not consistent with the germline gene, which may arise from a read error. CDR3 nucleotide sequence: TGTGCCAGCAGTCAGACAGGAGGAGGAGGGAGCTCCAACGAGCAGTACTTC. Encoded protein: CASSQTGGGGSSNEQYF. The rearrangement joins TRBV12-3 or TRBV12-4 to TRBJ2-7; D may match TRBD1 or TRBD2 (6 bases each). The CDR3 has 17 residues.

A few counts support this clonotype. The CDR3 DNA is TGTGCCAGCAACGAGGGGGCCACATATGGCTACACCTTC. This codes for CASNEGATYGYTF. The chain links TRBV7-9 to TRBJ1-2; TRBD1 agrees at 7 bases. This CDR3 has 13 amino acids. Germline V gene sequence: CDR1 SEHNR, CDR2 FQNEAQ (reference sequence). J lost 5 bases, V lost 7 bases, and 7 bases had no gene match.

This clonotype was observed a few times. The chain is built from TRBV7-9 and TRBJ2-7, with 8 positions matching TRBD2. The germline CDR1 and CDR2 sequences are SEHNR and FQNEAQ (reference sequence). The CDR3 length is 13 residues. The J segment lost 9 bases and the V segment lost 4 bases, leaving 8 bases of the junction unmatched. The CDR3 loop is CASSSHGGGGQYF. The CDR3 region has the DNA TGTGCCAGCAGCTCCCACGGGGGGGGAGGGCAGTACTTC.

This clonotype was found many times. Here the CDR3 reads CASSYSGQYNEQFF. CDR3 in DNA: TGTGCCAGCAGTTACTCGGGACAGTACAATGAGCAGTTCTTC. V and J are TRBV6-5 and TRBJ2-1, with TRBD1 matching 7 bases. J was trimmed by 4 bases and V by 0 bases; bases with no gene match: 0. The CDR3 is 14 residues long. Looked up from germline, CDR1 is MNHEY and CDR2 is SVGAGI.

This clonotype was picked up a small number of times. The chain carries TRBV19 and TRBJ2-7, with 7 bases aligning to TRBD1. The CDR3 is 13 amino acids. Germline V CDR1 and CDR2: LNHDA, SQIVND (reference sequence). V shed 10 bases and J 0 bases; nucleotides not matched to a gene: 6. The DNA for the CDR3 is TGTGCCACAGGGGGACAGTACTCCTACGAGCAGTACTTC. Amino acid sequence: CATGGQYSYEQYF.

The chain recombines TRBV29-1 with TRBJ1-1, with D unclear. The CDR3 is 12 amino acids. The germline V gene has CDR1 SQVTM and CDR2 ANQGSEA. V lost 4 bases and J lost 1, with 7 bases in between. CDR3 nucleotides: TGCAGCGTTGTCAGTGGGAACACTGAAGCTTTCTTT. Translated, it gives CSVVSGNTEAFF.

The chain joins TRBV7-2 to TRBJ2-2; D gene unclear. Germline V gives CDR1 SGHTA, CDR2 FQGNSA. Trimming removed 4 bases at V and 9 bases at J, with 15 bases between. The CDR3 spans 14 residues. The CDR3 protein is CASSSLSSSRELFF. The CDR3 DNA is TGTGCCAGCAGCTCGTTAAGCAGCTCCCGGGAGCTGTTTTTT.

This clonotype came up many times. The chain is built from TRBV3-1 and TRBJ2-3; TRBD2 aligns across 15 bases. From germline, CDR1 is LGHDT and CDR2 YNNKEL (reference sequence). The CDR3 has 19 residues. Germline trimming cut 3 bases from V and 0 bases from J; bases unmatched to any gene: 7. This CDR3 is CASSQRGLAGGTSTDTQYF. The CDR3 DNA follows: TGTGCCAGCAGCCAGAGGGGACTAGCGGGGGGAACTAGCACAGATACGCAGTATTTT.

The chain recombines TRBV25-1 with TRBJ2-3; D is tentatively TRBD1 or TRBD2 (6 bases each). The CDR3 totals 14 residues. V gave up 3 bases and J gave up 4 bases, with 11 bases separating them. Germline V gene lookup returns CDR1 MGHDK and CDR2 SYGVNS. CDR3 protein: CASSDRGPADTQYF. CDR3 DNA: TGTGCCAGCAGTGACCGGGGGCCTGCAGATACGCAGTATTTT.

This clonotype has just a few counts. The CDR3 DNA reads as TGTGCCAGCAGCTTGGGGGTTGTCAGCGCAGATACGCAGTATTTT. Amino acids: CASSLGVVSADTQYF. The chain uses TRBV7-3 and TRBJ2-3, with D possibly being TRBD1 or TRBD2 (5 bases each). Germline V lookup: CDR1 SGHTA, CDR2 FQGTGA. The CDR3 spans 15 residues. V shed 3 bases and J shed 4 bases, with 14 bases lying between them.

Comments on this clonotype: An end of the junction does not agree with germline; a read error may underlie this. This sequence joins TRBV20-1 and TRBJ2-7, with 7 bases aligning to TRBD1. Germline assignment: CDR1 DFQATT and CDR2 SNEGSKA (reference sequence). The CDR3 is 13 amino acids. DNA for the CDR3: TGCAGTGCCAGAGGGGGCCTCTCCTACGAGCAGTACTTC. It encodes CSARGGLSYEQYF.

The chain employs TRBV21-1 and TRBJ2-7; TRBD1 is the table's D call, not checked against the DNA. TRBV21-1 is described as a pseudogene. There are 19 residues in the CDR3. The CDR3 sequence is CASSKGRFQGHTPAYEQYF. The CDR3 bases are TGTGCCAGCAGCAAAGGCAGGTTTCAGGGGCACACTCCGGCCTACGAGCAGTACTTC.

This clonotype was detected only a few times. The genes are TRBV6-1 and TRBJ2-2; unclear D gene. The CDR3 contains 12 residues. CDR1 and CDR2 from the germline V gene are MNHNS and SASEGT. V shed 6 bases and J shed 6 bases, with 8 bases lying between them. CDR3 in amino acids: CASRVDPGELFF. The CDR3 DNA is TGTGCCAGCAGGGTGGACCCCGGGGAGCTGTTTTTT.

This chain joins TRBV27 and TRBJ2-5; D call uncertain. V dropped 3 bases and J dropped 8 bases, with 7 bases sitting between them. CDR3 length: 11 amino acids. Germline V gene lookup returns CDR1 MNHEY and CDR2 SMNVEV (reference sequence). The CDR3 nucleotides are TGTGCCAGCAGTTTTTTAGGTACCCAGTACTTC. Translation: CASSFLGTQYF.

In its sample, this clonotype was seen a few times. V is TRBV9 and J is TRBJ2-1; D is undetermined. Looked up from germline, CDR1 is SGDLS and CDR2 is YYNGEE. The CDR3 runs 15 residues. The V end lost 0 bases, the J end lost 1 base, and 8 bases lay between the germline ends. CDR3 nucleotides: TGTGCCAGCAGCGTAGCTGGAGTATCCTACAATGAGCAGTTCTTC. Protein sequence: CASSVAGVSYNEQFF. Using reference TRBV9 and TRBJ2-1 for the parts outside the CDR3, the full variable domain is DSGVTQTPKHLITATGQRVTLRCSPRSGDLSVYWYQQSLDQGLQFLIQYYNGEERAKGNILERFSAQQFPDLHSELNLSSLELGDSALYFCASSVAGVSYNEQFFGPGTRLTVL.

This clonotype appeared a few times. The rearrangement joins TRBV11-1 to TRBJ2-1; 12 bases fit TRBD2. V was clipped by 1 base and J by 0 bases; unmatched bases: 4. Germline CDR1 reads SGHAT; CDR2 reads FQDESV (reference sequence). The CDR3 has 18 amino acids. This chain's CDR3 is CASSLGRLAGVSYNEQFF. DNA for the CDR3: TGTGCCAGCAGCTTAGGGAGACTAGCGGGAGTCTCCTACAATGAGCAGTTCTTC. Together with reference TRBV11-1 and TRBJ2-1, the CDR3 gives the full variable domain: EAEVAQSPRYKITEKSQAVAFWCDPISGHATLYWYRQILGQGPELLVQFQDESVVDDSQLPKDRFSAERLKGVDSTLKIQPAELGDSAMYLCASSLGRLAGVSYNEQFFGPGTRLTVL.

This clonotype was detected ten times or more. The V and J genes are TRBV27 and TRBJ1-2, with D unclear. The V gene lost 6 bases and the J gene lost 5 bases, with 13 bases spanning the gap. The CDR3 has 13 residues. In germline, CDR1 is MNHEY, CDR2 SMNVEV (reference sequence). The CDR3 bases are TGTGCCAGCAGCTTAGCGGGCGGTTATGGCTACACCTTC. Its translation: CASSLAGGYGYTF.

This clonotype was seen a few times. V is TRBV20-1 and J is TRBJ1-2; 8 nucleotides agree with TRBD1. Germline assignment: CDR1 DFQATT and CDR2 SNEGSKA (reference sequence). This CDR3 is 13 amino acids long. With 6 bases clipped from V and 5 bases from J, the junction kept 8 bases outside the gene matches. CDR3 amino acids: CSATGQASYGYTF. In DNA form, the CDR3 reads TGCAGTGCGACGGGACAGGCCTCTTATGGCTACACCTTC.